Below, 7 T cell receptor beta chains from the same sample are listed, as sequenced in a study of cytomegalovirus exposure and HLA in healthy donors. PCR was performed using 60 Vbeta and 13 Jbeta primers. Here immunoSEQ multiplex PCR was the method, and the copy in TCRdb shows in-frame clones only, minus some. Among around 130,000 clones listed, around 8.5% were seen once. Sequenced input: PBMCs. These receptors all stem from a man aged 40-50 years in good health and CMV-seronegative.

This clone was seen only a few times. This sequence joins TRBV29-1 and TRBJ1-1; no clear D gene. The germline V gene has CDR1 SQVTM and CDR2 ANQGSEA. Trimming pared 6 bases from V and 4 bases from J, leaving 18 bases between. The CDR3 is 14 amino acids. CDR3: CSVGLRSAGTEAFF. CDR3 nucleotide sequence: TGCAGCGTGGGGTTAAGGAGCGCGGGCACTGAAGCTTTCTTT. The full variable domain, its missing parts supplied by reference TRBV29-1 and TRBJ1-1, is SAVISQKPSRDICQRGTSLTIQCQVDSQVTMMFWYRQQPGQSLTLIATANQGSEATYESGFVIDKFPISRPNLTFSTLTVSNMSPEDSSIYLCSVGLRSAGTEAFFGQGTRLTVV.

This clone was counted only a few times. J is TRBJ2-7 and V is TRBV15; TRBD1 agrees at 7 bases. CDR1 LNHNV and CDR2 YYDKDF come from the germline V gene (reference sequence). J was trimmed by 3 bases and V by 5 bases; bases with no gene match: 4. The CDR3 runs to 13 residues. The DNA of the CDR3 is TGTGCCACCAGCTGGGGACAGCGCTACGAGCAGTACTTC. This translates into CATSWGQRYEQYF. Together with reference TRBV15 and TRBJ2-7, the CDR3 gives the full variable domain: DAMVIQNPRYQVTQFGKPVTLSCSQTLNHNVMYWYQQKSSQAPKLLFHYYDKDFNNEADTPDNFQSRRPNTSFCFLDIRSPGLGDTAMYLCATSWGQRYEQYFGPGTRLTVT.

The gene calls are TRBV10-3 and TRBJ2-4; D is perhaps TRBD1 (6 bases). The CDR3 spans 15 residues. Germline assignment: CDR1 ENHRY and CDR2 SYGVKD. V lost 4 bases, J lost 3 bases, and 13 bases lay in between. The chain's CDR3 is CAISGLKGDKNIQYF. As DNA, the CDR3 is TGTGCCATCAGTGGACTGAAGGGGGACAAAAACATTCAGTACTTC.

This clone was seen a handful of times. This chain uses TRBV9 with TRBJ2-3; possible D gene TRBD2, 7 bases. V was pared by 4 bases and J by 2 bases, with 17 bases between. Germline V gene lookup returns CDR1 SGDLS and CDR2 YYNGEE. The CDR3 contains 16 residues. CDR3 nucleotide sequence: TGTGCCAGCAGCCCGGGGGGCGGGGGAGCCACAGATACGCAGTATTTT. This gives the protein CASSPGGGGATDTQYF.

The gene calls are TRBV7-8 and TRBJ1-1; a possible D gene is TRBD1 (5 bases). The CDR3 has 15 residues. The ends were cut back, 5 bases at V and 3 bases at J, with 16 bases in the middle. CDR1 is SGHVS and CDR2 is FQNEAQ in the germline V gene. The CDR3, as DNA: TGTGCCAGCAGCCCAGAAGACGGGGGGGACACTGAAGCTTTCTTT. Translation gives CASSPEDGGDTEAFF. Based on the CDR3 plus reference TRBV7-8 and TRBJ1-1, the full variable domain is GAGVSQSPRYKVAKRGQDVALRCDPISGHVSLFWYQQALGQGPEFLTYFQNEAQLDKSGLPSDRFFAERPEGSVSTLKIQRTQQEDSAVYLCASSPEDGGDTEAFFGQGTRLTVV.

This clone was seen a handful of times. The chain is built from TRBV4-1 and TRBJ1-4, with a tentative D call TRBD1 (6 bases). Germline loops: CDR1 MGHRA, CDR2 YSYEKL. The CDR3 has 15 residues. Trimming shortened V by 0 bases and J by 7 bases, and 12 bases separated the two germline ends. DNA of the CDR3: TGCGCCAGCAGCCAAGACGGGGGCGGGGGTGAAAAACTGTTTTTT. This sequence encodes CASSQDGGGGEKLFF.

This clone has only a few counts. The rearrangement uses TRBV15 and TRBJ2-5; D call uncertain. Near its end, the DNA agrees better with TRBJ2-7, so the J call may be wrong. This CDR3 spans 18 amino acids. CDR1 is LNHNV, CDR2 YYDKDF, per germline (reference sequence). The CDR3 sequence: CATSRDPVAEFYSYEQYF. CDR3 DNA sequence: TGTGCCACCAGCAGAGATCCCGTGGCGGAGTTCTACTCCTACGAGCAGTACTTC.